Sequencing of this TCR beta chain was carried out in a study of blood T cell repertoires in COVID-19. Study-wide background: The origin of the acute and convalescent COVID-19 samples was the United States, Italy and Spain. T cells, B-cell-depleted T cells, or PBMCs supplied cDNA or gDNA.

Under the authors' procedure: By means of reference gene primer amplification, nucleated cell counts were estimated. TCRdb's copy holds only in-frame clones and misses some; the assay was immunoSEQ multiplex PCR. V, J and clone size are those of that table, while D and trimming were read from the DNA. The table records approximately 26,000 clones, roughly 89% of them present only once. This CDR3 comprises 14 residues. CDR1 is SGHTA, CDR2 FQGNSA, per germline. A remark on this clone: Sequence at one end of the junction differs from germline and may be a read error.

This TCR was sampled from a human donor with acute or convalescent COVID-19. The donor label of this sample is uncertain. Sequenced sample: peripheral blood. The chain is built from TRBV7-2 and TRBJ2-7; D is uncertain. CDR3 sequence reads: CASRLVRTSYEQYF. The CDR3 nucleotides read TGTGCCAGCCGCTTAGTCAGAACGTCCTACGAGCAGTACTTC.